This TCR beta chain was retrieved from a study of Tregs in tolerant kidney transplant recipients. Sequenced by immunoSEQ multiplex PCR; TCRdb stores in-frame clones only, minus some. Its table lists about 48,000 clones. CDR1 and CDR2 (germline): DFQATT, SNEGSKA (reference sequence). With V trimmed by 6 bases and J by 6 bases, 9 bases remained unmatched. CDR3 length: 13 amino acids. Worth noting for this clone: The CDR3 end is not reached by the read, which stops 3 residues before it; the germline J gene fills it in.

This receptor was taken from a human donor who received a combined kidney and bone marrow transplant. The starting material was CD4+ T cells from blood, obtained before the transplant. The chain carries TRBV20-1 and TRBJ1-1; TRBD1 matches 8 bases. CDR3 in amino acids: CSALQGASPEAFF. Incomplete CDR3 DNA: TGCAGTGCCCTTCAGGGGGCGAGCCCTGAA.